This is a list of T cell receptor beta chains from one sample in a study of CD8 T cells in ankylosing spondylitis. TCRdb reprocessed the 5' RACE reads via MiXCR and lists one record per CDR3 protein. This table has about 210,000 distinct CDR3 sequences, 7% to 8% appearing once. The sequenced material came from blood, either unsorted or a sorted T cell fraction (not recorded which). The receptors come from a male donor with ankylosing spondylitis. Each CDR3 is given with its conserved first and last residue. Each record gives: CDR3 DNA, CDR3 protein, clone size, D gene, V gene, J gene. The D gene is left open where the match is weak. A clone size is listed for some rows: how often the clone was seen (once, few, many), or a class if it is expanded.

CDR3 DNA: TGCGCCAGCAGCCAAGATCCAGTCGGGAAGAGAGCTTTCTTT
CDR3 protein: CASSQDPVGKRAFF
clone size: many
D gene: .
V gene: TRBV4-3
J gene: TRBJ1-1

CDR3 DNA: TGTGCCAGCAGCTTAGCGAATTGGCGGGGGGGCAGCCATGAGCAGTTCTTC
CDR3 protein: CASSLANWRGGSHEQFF
clone size: many
D gene: TRBD2
V gene: TRBV7-6
J gene: TRBJ2-1

CDR3 DNA: TGCGCCAGCAGCCAAGATTGGGGGGGGGGCCGAGTAGATACGCAGTATTTT
CDR3 protein: CASSQDWGGGRVDTQYF
clone size: .
D gene: .
V gene: TRBV4-3
J gene: TRBJ2-3

CDR3 DNA: TGCGCCAGCAGCCAAGATCCCTGGCGGGAGGGCTACTACGAGCAGTACTTC
CDR3 protein: CASSQDPWREGYYEQYF
clone size: many
D gene: TRBD2
V gene: TRBV4-1
J gene: TRBJ2-7

CDR3 DNA: TGTGCCAGCAGCTTACCGGGACAGAACTATGGCTACACCTTC
CDR3 protein: CASSLPGQNYGYTF
clone size: .
D gene: TRBD1
V gene: TRBV5-5
J gene: TRBJ1-2

CDR3 DNA: TGTGCCAGCAGAGAGACTAGGGCTAAAGAGACCCAGTACTTC
CDR3 protein: CASRETRAKETQYF
clone size: many
D gene: .
V gene: TRBV7-2
J gene: TRBJ2-5

CDR3 DNA: TGTGCCAGCTCGACCGGGACAGGGGAAGAAGATGGCTACACCTTC
CDR3 protein: CASSTGTGEEDGYTF
clone size: many
D gene: TRBD1
V gene: TRBV18
J gene: TRBJ1-2

CDR3 DNA: TGTGCCAGCAGTCCATCCTGGGGCACTCAGACTCACGAGCAGTACTTC
CDR3 protein: CASSPSWGTQTHEQYF
clone size: many
D gene: .
V gene: TRBV27
J gene: TRBJ2-7

CDR3 DNA: TGTGCCAGCAGCAGACGGGGTTATGGCTACACCTTC
CDR3 protein: CASSRRGYGYTF
clone size: many
D gene: .
V gene: TRBV7-2
J gene: TRBJ1-2

CDR3 DNA: TGTGCCAGCAGCACCTACAGTTTCAGCGGTTCGCAGTACTTC
CDR3 protein: CASSTYSFSGSQYF
clone size: few
D gene: .
V gene: TRBV7-8
J gene: TRBJ2-7

CDR3 DNA: TGTGCCAGCAGTTACGGGAGAAACACCATATATTTT
CDR3 protein: CASSYGRNTIYF
clone size: many
D gene: .
V gene: TRBV6-6
J gene: TRBJ1-3

CDR3 DNA: TGTGCCAGCGGGAACACCGGGGAGCTGTTTTTT
CDR3 protein: CASGNTGELFF
clone size: many
D gene: .
V gene: TRBV27
J gene: TRBJ2-2